This T cell receptor beta chain was sequenced during a study of CD8+ T cells in alopecia areata. On the study more broadly: Treatment with tofacitinib (6 to 18 months) was followed by 6 months off drug. Severity scores in treated patients reflected the percentage of scalp affected.

Treatment denoted: oral pan-JAK inhibitor, 5-10 mg twice daily. Alopecia areata patients had lesional scalp punch biopsies and peripheral blood taken from them. Following RNA extraction, reverse transcription yielded cDNA that acted as the sequencing template. The repertoire was sequenced with immunoSEQ multiplex PCR; TCRdb's copy has only in-frame clones and lacks some. Among 150,000 to 200,000 clones listed, approximately 61% were seen once. The CDR3 is made up of 16 amino acids. In germline, CDR1 is SQVTM, CDR2 ANQGSEA. V was shortened by 4 bases and J by 2 bases, with 20 bases between the two germline ends.

The material was CD4+ T cells sorted from blood, obtained at week 24, from a patient treated with tofacitinib. The rearrangement links TRBV29-1 to TRBJ1-2; no definite D call. This clonotype originated in a human donor with alopecia areata. The CDR3 protein is CSVVGRPKGGNYGYTF. The DNA of the CDR3 is TGCAGCGTTGTAGGGCGACCTAAAGGAGGGAACTATGGCTACACCTTC.